These 30 T cell receptor beta chains came from one sample sequenced in a study of TIL therapy for anti-PD-1-resistant metastatic lung cancer. The libraries were made with immunoSEQ v3. Libraries were prepared by immunoSEQ multiplex PCR; TCRdb keeps only in-frame clonotypes and omits some of them. The repertoire holds more than 90,000 clones, around 71% seen once, with roughly 11% in the top ten. Time point specified: pre-treatment sample, taken before nivolumab and TIL therapy. The tumor samples were excised metastases, mostly pleural nodules or supraclavicular lymph nodes. Sequences were derived from tumor tissue, sampled at baseline. These receptor sequences come from a person aged 25 to 80 with non-small cell lung cancer.

This chain joins TRBV7-9 and TRBJ2-1; 9 bases align to TRBD1. With V trimmed by 3 bases and J by 6 bases, 9 bases remained unmatched. The germline gives CDR1 SEHNR, CDR2 FQNEAQ (reference sequence). The CDR3 is made up of 16 amino acids. The CDR3 region has the DNA TGTGCCAGCAGCTTCCGGGACAGGGTTGACGTCAATGAGCAGTTCTTC. Amino acids: CASSFRDRVDVNEQFF.

This sequence joins TRBV28 and TRBJ2-7; weak D call: TRBD1 (7 bases). The CDR3 extends over 13 amino acids. Germline CDR1 MDHEN, CDR2 SYDVKM. V shed 4 bases and J shed 4 bases, with 11 bases lying between them. The CDR3 DNA sequence: TGTGCCAGCAGTTGGGGGGACAGTTACGAGCAGTACTTC. Translation gives CASSWGDSYEQYF.

On this clone itself: This sample also contains other DNA sequences that code for the same CDR3. V gene TRBV7-9 combines with J gene TRBJ2-2; perhaps TRBD1 as D (5 bases). This CDR3 region has 14 residues. V lost 0 bases and J lost 4, with 6 bases in between. CDR1 and CDR2 from the germline V gene are SEHNR and FQNEAQ (reference sequence). CDR3 coding DNA: TGTGCCAGCAGCTTAGCAGGGGCCACCGGGGAGCTGTTTTTT. It specifies CASSLAGATGELFF.

The V gene is TRBV18, the J gene TRBJ2-3; D is perhaps TRBD2 (7 bases). V lost 0 bases and J 1 base, leaving 11 bases between the germline ends. Germline V gene sequence: CDR1 KGHSH, CDR2 LQKENI. The length of the CDR3 is 16 residues. The CDR3 bases are TGTGCCAGCTCACCACCGGGGGGGCCCGGCACAGATACGCAGTATTTT. Encoded protein: CASSPPGGPGTDTQYF.

The V gene is TRBV6-5, the J gene TRBJ2-7, with D perhaps assigned TRBD1 or TRBD2 (5 bases each). The V end was cut by 5 bases, the J end by 3 bases, with 14 bases between. Germline CDR1 is MNHEY and CDR2 is SVGAGI. The length of the CDR3 is 14 residues. The CDR3 spells CASSRTRGDYEQYF. For the CDR3, the DNA is TGTGCCAGCAGTCGCACTCGGGGCGACTACGAGCAGTACTTC.

This CDR3 is CASSIYGGSSYEQYF. The CDR3 nucleotides are TGTGCCAGTAGTATTTACGGGGGAAGCTCCTACGAGCAGTACTTC. The chain couples TRBV19 to TRBJ2-7; maybe TRBD2 (6 bases). From germline, CDR1 is LNHDA and CDR2 SQIVND (reference sequence). V dropped 3 bases and J dropped 0 bases, with 12 bases sitting between them. The CDR3 length is 15 residues.

CDR3 in amino acids: CASSSGQGRTNEKLFF. For the CDR3, the DNA is TGTGCCAGCAGCTCAGGACAGGGGCGGACTAATGAAAAACTGTTTTTT. The chain uses TRBV5-4 and TRBJ1-4; 9 positions agree with TRBD1. With V trimmed by 3 bases and J by 2 bases, 5 bases remained unmatched. Germline lookup yields CDR1 SGHNT and CDR2 YYREEE (reference sequence). This CDR3 region has 16 residues.

V usage is TRBV27 and J usage is TRBJ1-4; D may be TRBD1 (6 bases). CDR1 and CDR2 from the germline V gene are MNHEY and SMNVEV (reference sequence). V lost 4 bases, J lost 8 bases, and 11 bases lay in between. The CDR3 has 13 residues. The CDR3 nucleotides read TGTGCCAGCAGTTGGACAGCTGCCGAAAAACTGTTTTTT. It encodes CASSWTAAEKLFF.

This clone was seen a few times. The V gene is TRBV20-1, the J gene TRBJ1-1, with D maybe TRBD1 (5 bases). CDR1 and CDR2 (germline): DFQATT, SNEGSKA (reference sequence). The CDR3 extends over 11 amino acids. V was clipped by 5 bases and J by 11 bases, with 15 bases between them. The CDR3 reads CSAEGRTFAFF. Written as DNA, the CDR3 is TGCAGTGCTGAGGGGAGGACGTTTGCTTTCTTT.

The table lists this clone with a few counts. The rearrangement joins TRBV7-2 to TRBJ2-5, with D perhaps TRBD2 (5 bases). Germline-derived CDR1 and CDR2 are SGHTA and FQGNSA. V was pared by 5 bases and J by 11 bases, with 21 bases between. The CDR3 contains 14 residues. The CDR3 region has the DNA TGTGCCAGCAGCCCGCGGATAGGGAGTTACTCTCAGTACTTC. Translated, it gives CASSPRIGSYSQYF.

This clone has ten or more counts. V is TRBV9 and J is TRBJ2-1, with 12 nucleotides matching TRBD2. V lost 3 bases to trimming and J lost 8 bases; unmatched junction nucleotides: 6. The CDR3 is 15 residues long. In germline, CDR1 is SGDLS, CDR2 YYNGEE. CDR3 amino acids: CASSASGGATHEQFF. In DNA, the CDR3 is TGTGCCAGCAGCGCTAGCGGGGGGGCTACGCATGAGCAGTTCTTC.

The chain couples TRBV4-3 to TRBJ2-4; D gene unclear. The CDR3 length is 13 residues. The germline CDR1 and CDR2 sequences are LGHNA and YSLEER. The V and J ends lost 0 bases and 7 bases respectively, with 7 bases between them. The CDR3 sequence is CASSQDISNIQYF. CDR3 DNA: TGCGCCAGCAGCCAAGATATTTCCAACATTCAGTACTTC.

V gene TRBV28 combines with J gene TRBJ1-6, with D unresolved. Trimming shortened V by 2 bases and J by 9 bases, and 14 bases separated the two germline ends. The length of the CDR3 is 15 residues. Germline lookup yields CDR1 MDHEN and CDR2 SYDVKM. This CDR3 is CASSLVHIVGSPLHF. The CDR3 DNA is TGTGCCAGCAGTTTAGTTCACATAGTAGGTTCACCCCTCCACTTT.

This clone was detected once. The chain combines TRBV19 with TRBJ2-1; 7 bases are a match to TRBD1. The length of the CDR3 is 18 residues. V was clipped by 8 bases and J by 2 bases; unmatched bases: 18. Germline V gives CDR1 LNHDA, CDR2 SQIVND (reference sequence). The CDR3 nucleotides read TGTGCCAGTCGGGGAAGGGGGCCTAACGGAGAGACCTACAATGAGCAGTTCTTC. Translating gives CASRGRGPNGETYNEQFF. The full variable domain, its missing parts supplied by reference TRBV19 and TRBJ2-1, is DGGITQSPKYLFRKEGQNVTLSCEQNLNHDAMYWYRQDPGQGLRLIYYSQIVNDFQKGDIAEGYSVSREKKESFPLTVTSAQKNPTAFYLCASRGRGPNGETYNEQFFGPGTRLTVL.

The chain's CDR3 is CASSVQSPGAGELFF. CDR3 sequence (DNA): TGTGCCAGCAGCGTACAATCACCGGGCGCCGGGGAGCTGTTTTTT. The genes are TRBV9 and TRBJ2-2; D gene uncertain. The CDR3 contains 15 residues. The V end lost 1 base, the J end lost 6 bases, and 13 bases lay between the germline ends. Germline V gives CDR1 SGDLS, CDR2 YYNGEE.

V usage is TRBV9 and J usage is TRBJ1-1, with a tentative D call TRBD1 (6 bases). Germline-derived CDR1 and CDR2 are SGDLS and YYNGEE. CDR3 length equals 15 residues. Trimming left V 1 base short and J 0 bases short, with 10 bases between. CDR3 amino acids: CASSVRGGLNTEAFF. The CDR3 region has the DNA TGTGCCAGCAGCGTAAGGGGGGGCCTGAACACTGAAGCTTTCTTT.

The gene calls are TRBV18 and TRBJ1-5; 10 positions match TRBD1. This CDR3 region has 15 residues. Germline CDR1 KGHSH, CDR2 LQKENI. The trim removed 3 bases at V and 1 base at J, leaving 0 bases unmatched. CDR3 DNA sequence: TGTGCCAGCTCACCGGGACAGGGGAGCAATCAGCCCCAGCATTTT. Translating gives CASSPGQGSNQPQHF. Together with reference TRBV18 and TRBJ1-5, the CDR3 gives the full variable domain: NAGVMQNPRHLVRRRGQEARLRCSPMKGHSHVYWYRQLPEEGLKFMVYLQKENIIDESGMPKERFSAEFPKEGPSILRIQQVVRGDSAAYFCASSPGQGSNQPQHFGDGTRLSIL.

V and J are TRBV6-5 and TRBJ2-3, with D perhaps given as TRBD1 or TRBD2 (5 bases each). CDR1 is MNHEY and CDR2 is SVGAGI in the germline V gene. This CDR3 is built from 16 residues. The V end was cut by 0 bases, the J end by 4 bases, with 14 bases between. CDR3 residues: CASSYSNRGDADTQYF. The CDR3 DNA reads TGTGCCAGCAGTTACTCGAACCGAGGGGATGCAGATACGCAGTATTTT.

In its sample, this clone was seen a few times. CDR3 sequence (DNA): TGTGCCAGCAGCTGGGGACTAGGGGGCACCGGGGAGCTGTTTTTT. It specifies CASSWGLGGTGELFF. J is TRBJ2-2 and V is TRBV7-3; 8 bases fit TRBD2. The CDR3 has 15 residues. Germline CDR1 reads SGHTA; CDR2 reads FQGTGA. V shed 4 bases and J 4 bases; nucleotides not matched to a gene: 5.

The CDR3, as DNA: TGTGCCAGCAGATCGGGTCTCTCTGGAAACACCATATATTTT. This translates into CASRSGLSGNTIYF. This rearrangement joins TRBV7-2 to TRBJ1-3; D gene uncertain. CDR3 length: 14 residues. V was cut by 6 bases and J by 0 bases, with 9 bases left in between. Per germline, CDR1 SGHTA and CDR2 FQGNSA. The full variable domain, completed using reference TRBV7-2 and TRBJ1-3, is GAGVSQSPSNKVTEKGKDVELRCDPISGHTALYWYRQSLGQGLEFLIYFQGNSAPDKSGLPSDRFSAERTGGSVSTLTIQRTQQEDSAVYLCASRSGLSGNTIYFGEGSWLTVV.

The CDR3 DNA follows: TGTGCCAGCGGGCCTAGGGGCAATGAGCAGTTCTTC. Protein: CASGPRGNEQFF. The chain is built from TRBV28 and TRBJ2-1; possible D gene TRBD1, 5 bases. Trimming left V 8 bases short and J 6 bases short, with 11 bases between. The germline V gene encodes CDR1 MDHEN and CDR2 SYDVKM. CDR3 length: 12 residues.

This clone showed up just a few times. The V gene is TRBV29-1, the J gene TRBJ2-1; TRBD2 agrees at 11 bases. V lost 6 bases and J lost 1; bases outside the gene matches: 8. This CDR3 spans 16 amino acids. Per germline, CDR1 SQVTM and CDR2 ANQGSEA. In DNA form, the CDR3 reads TGCAGCGTCGACGGGACTAGCGGAGCTTCCTACAATGAGCAGTTCTTC. It is translated as CSVDGTSGASYNEQFF.

This CDR3 reads CASRLPRTDANTGELFF. The CDR3 nucleotides are TGTGCCAGCAGACTACCCCGGACAGACGCGAACACCGGGGAGCTGTTTTTT. V gene TRBV7-2 combines with J gene TRBJ2-2; maybe TRBD1 (6 bases). The V end was cut by 6 bases, the J end by 0 bases, with 17 bases between. CDR1 and CDR2 from the germline V gene are SGHTA and FQGNSA. The CDR3 covers 17 residues.

This clone was found a few times. The sample contains more than one DNA sequence encoding this CDR3. The genes are TRBV6-5 and TRBJ1-2; D is possibly TRBD1 (5 bases). Trimming removed 6 bases from V and 8 bases from J, with 13 bases in between. CDR1 and CDR2 (germline): MNHEY, SVGAGI. This CDR3 region has 12 residues. CDR3: CASSLAGNGYTF. CDR3 nucleotides: TGTGCCAGCAGCCTCGCAGGGAACGGCTACACCTTC.

This chain links TRBV4-2 with TRBJ2-1, with D unresolved. The CDR3 is 14 amino acids. V was trimmed by 1 base and J by 6 bases, leaving 10 bases between them. Germline V gene lookup returns CDR1 LGHNA and CDR2 YNFKEQ. This CDR3 is CASSQVLTGNEQFF. CDR3 DNA: TGTGCCAGCAGCCAAGTATTAACCGGCAATGAGCAGTTCTTC.

This clone was detected only a few times. The rearrangement uses TRBV28 and TRBJ1-1, with TRBD1 matching over 10 bases. The CDR3 has 14 amino acids. Germline V lookup: CDR1 MDHEN, CDR2 SYDVKM. The J segment lost 7 bases and the V segment lost 6 bases, leaving 8 bases of the junction unmatched. DNA for the CDR3: TGTGCCAGCAGCACAGACAGGGGGCGGGATGAAGCTTTCTTT. Its protein is CASSTDRGRDEAFF.

This clone was found a few times. The chain joins TRBV5-4 to TRBJ2-4; 9 bases fit TRBD2. Germline lookup yields CDR1 SGHNT and CDR2 YYREEE (reference sequence). The ends lost 9 bases at V and 6 bases at J; junction bases unmatched: 7. The CDR3 has 13 amino acids. For the CDR3, the DNA is TGTGCCACAGAAGTGCGGGGGGGAAACATTCAGTACTTC. Protein: CATEVRGGNIQYF.

This sequence joins TRBV7-9 and TRBJ2-3, with D unresolved. The germline V gene encodes CDR1 SEHNR and CDR2 FQNEAQ (reference sequence). The CDR3 runs 13 residues. V lost 8 bases and J 1 base, leaving 10 bases between the germline ends. The CDR3 is CASLPTGTDTQYF. CDR3 DNA sequence: TGTGCCAGCCTTCCCACCGGCACAGATACGCAGTATTTT.

The chain has TRBV2 and TRBJ2-7; 9 bases line up with TRBD2. Trimming took 6 bases from V and 7 from J; bases not matched to a gene: 13. This CDR3 has 15 residues. CDR1 SNHLY and CDR2 FYNNEI come from the germline V gene. The CDR3 here is CASRTGREGGEEQYF. In nucleotides, the CDR3 is TGTGCCAGCAGGACCGGGCGGGAGGGCGGAGAAGAGCAGTACTTC.

The chain employs TRBV6-6 and TRBJ2-1; D gene ambiguous. The CDR3 totals 11 residues. Germline CDR1 reads MNHNY; CDR2 reads SVGAGI (reference sequence). Trimming stripped 6 bases from V and 8 bases from J, with 8 bases between. In nucleotides, the CDR3 is TGTGCCAGCAGCCTCCGGGATGAGCAGTTCTTC. Translating it yields CASSLRDEQFF.